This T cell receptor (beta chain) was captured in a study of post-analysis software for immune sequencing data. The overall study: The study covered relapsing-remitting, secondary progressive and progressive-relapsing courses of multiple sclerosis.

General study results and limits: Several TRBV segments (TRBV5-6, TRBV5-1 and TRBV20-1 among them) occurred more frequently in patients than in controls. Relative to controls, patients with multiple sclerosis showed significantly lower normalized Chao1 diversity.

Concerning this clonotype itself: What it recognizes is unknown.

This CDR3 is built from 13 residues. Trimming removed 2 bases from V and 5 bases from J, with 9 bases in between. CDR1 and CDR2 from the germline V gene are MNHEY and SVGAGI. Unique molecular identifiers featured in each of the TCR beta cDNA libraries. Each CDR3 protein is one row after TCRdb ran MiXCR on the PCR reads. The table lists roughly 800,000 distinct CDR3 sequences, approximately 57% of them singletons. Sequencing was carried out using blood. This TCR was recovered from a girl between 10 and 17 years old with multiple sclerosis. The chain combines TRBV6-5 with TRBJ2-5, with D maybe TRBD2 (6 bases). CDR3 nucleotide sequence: TGTGCCAGCAGTTACAGGGCGGGGGAGACCCAGTACTTC. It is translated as CASSYRAGETQYF.